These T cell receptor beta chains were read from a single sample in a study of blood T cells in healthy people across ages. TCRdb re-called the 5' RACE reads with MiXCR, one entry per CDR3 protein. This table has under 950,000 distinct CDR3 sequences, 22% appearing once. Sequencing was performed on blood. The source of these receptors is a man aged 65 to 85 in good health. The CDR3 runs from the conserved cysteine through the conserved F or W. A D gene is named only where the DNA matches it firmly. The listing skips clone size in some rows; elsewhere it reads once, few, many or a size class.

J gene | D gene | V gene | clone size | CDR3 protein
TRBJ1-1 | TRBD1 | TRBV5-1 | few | CASSGTDRGLTEAFF
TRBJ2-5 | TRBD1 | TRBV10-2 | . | CASSESRTGGETQYF
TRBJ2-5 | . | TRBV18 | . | CASSPTYGTRETQYF
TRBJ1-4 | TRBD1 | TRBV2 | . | CASSERGQPNEKLFF
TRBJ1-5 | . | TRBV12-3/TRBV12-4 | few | CASSYGISNQPQHF
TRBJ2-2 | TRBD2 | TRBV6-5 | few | CASSSLAGDSNTGELFF
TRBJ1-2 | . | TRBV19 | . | CASKGTTINYGYTF
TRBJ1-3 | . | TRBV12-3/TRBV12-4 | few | CASSPLSGNTIYF
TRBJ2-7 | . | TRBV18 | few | CASSPGAENYEQYF
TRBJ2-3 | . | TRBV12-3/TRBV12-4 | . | CASSSTRQSTDTQYF
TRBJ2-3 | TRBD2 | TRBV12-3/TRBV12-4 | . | CASSKGLAGITDTQYF
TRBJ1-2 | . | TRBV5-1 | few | CASSLEWVNYGYTF
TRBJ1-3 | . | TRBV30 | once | CAWSLPGNTIYF
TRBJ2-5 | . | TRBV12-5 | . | CASGFRAGNQETQYF
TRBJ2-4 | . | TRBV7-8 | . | CASSPQSGYENIQYF
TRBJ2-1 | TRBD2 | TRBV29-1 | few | CSVDPTSGLYNEQFF
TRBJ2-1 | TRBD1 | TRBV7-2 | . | CASTRDRADNEQFF
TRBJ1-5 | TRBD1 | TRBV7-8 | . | CASSLETGGGQPQHF
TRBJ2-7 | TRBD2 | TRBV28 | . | CASSFVGTRSSYEQYF
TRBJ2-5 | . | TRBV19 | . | CASSLGRRQKETQYF
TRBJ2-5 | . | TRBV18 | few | CASSPPALWGETQYF
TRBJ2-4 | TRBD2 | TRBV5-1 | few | CASSPRVAGNADIQYF
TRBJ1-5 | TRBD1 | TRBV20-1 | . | CSAVTGSGNQPQHF
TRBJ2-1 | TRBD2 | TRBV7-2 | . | CASRLSGRAYNEQFF
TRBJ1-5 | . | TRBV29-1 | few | CSVGDQWGNQHQHF
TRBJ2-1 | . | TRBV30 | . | CAWSAGMNNEQFF
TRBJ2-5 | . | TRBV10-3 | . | CAVGGGPDETQYF
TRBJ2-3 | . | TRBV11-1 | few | CASSLFGYRPDTQYF
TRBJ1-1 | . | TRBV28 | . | CASARGEFGTEAFF
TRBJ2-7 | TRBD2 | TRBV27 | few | CASSLSITSGYEQYF
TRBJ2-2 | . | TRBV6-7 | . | CQTDTGELFF
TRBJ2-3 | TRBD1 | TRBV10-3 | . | CAISESKVFQGETDTQYF
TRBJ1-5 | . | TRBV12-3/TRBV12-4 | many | CASSFGGNQPQHF
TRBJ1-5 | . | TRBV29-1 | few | CSVKNSNQPQHF
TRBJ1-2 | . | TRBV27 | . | CASSLANSYGYTF
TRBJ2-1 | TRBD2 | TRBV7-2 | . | CASSLKREGRNEQFF
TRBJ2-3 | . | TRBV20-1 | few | CSATTDGGRTDTQYF
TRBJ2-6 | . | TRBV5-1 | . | CASSLGQGGANVLTF
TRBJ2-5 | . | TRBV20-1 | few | CSAGRGGVGETQYF
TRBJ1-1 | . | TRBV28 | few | CASSLAWDEAFF
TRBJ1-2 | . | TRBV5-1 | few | CAGSLDGDYGYTF
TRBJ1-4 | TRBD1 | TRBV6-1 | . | CASTLDRGEEKLFF
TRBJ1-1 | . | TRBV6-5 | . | CASSPYYETNTEAFF
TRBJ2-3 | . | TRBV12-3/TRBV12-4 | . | CASSLRSAAQDTQYF
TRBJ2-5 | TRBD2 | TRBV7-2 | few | CASSLVGLAGDETQYF
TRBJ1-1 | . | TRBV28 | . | CASSHLGDTEAFF
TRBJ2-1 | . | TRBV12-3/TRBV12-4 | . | CASSSKMGNEQFF
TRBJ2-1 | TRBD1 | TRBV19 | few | CASSIGQGGEQFF
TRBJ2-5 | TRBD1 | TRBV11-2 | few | CASSLIGTEKETQYF
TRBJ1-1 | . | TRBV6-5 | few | CASSNTGGASTEAFF
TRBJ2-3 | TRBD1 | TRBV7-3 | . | CASSSRQGSDTQYF
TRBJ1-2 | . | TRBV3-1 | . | CASSQGFSSNYGYTF
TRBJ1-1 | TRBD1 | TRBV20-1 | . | CSARDPFPRDRGPSTEAFF
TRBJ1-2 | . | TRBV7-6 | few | CASSLFYGYTF
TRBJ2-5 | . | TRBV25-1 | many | CASSRRRRGGETQYF
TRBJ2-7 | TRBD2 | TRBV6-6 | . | CASSYGAGGLSYEQYF
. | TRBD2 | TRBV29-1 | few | CSVGTSGDEQYF
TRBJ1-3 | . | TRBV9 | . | CASSDRDFSSGNTIYF